The 20 T cell receptor beta chains reported below all come from one sample, sequenced in a study of CD8+ T cells in alopecia areata. cDNA serving as the sequencing template came from extracted, reverse transcribed RNA. TCRdb keeps only in-frame clones here, not all; method: immunoSEQ multiplex PCR. The table shows 200,000 or so clones, with about three fifths occurring only once. Regarding treatment: oral pan-JAK inhibitor, 5-10 mg twice daily. The sequenced sample was CD4+ T cells sorted from blood, obtained at week 24, from a patient treated with tofacitinib. The receptors stem from a human donor with alopecia areata.

The gene calls are TRBV27 and TRBJ2-3, with D possibly being TRBD2 (5 bases). This CDR3 comprises 16 residues. Trimming removed 2 bases at V and 1 base at J, with 13 bases between. The germline V gene has CDR1 MNHEY and CDR2 SMNVEV (reference sequence). DNA of the CDR3: TGTGCCAGCAGTTTAGAGGGCCCCGGGCGCACAGATACGCAGTATTTT. This codes for CASSLEGPGRTDTQYF.

This chain links TRBV29-1 with TRBJ2-3; 8 nucleotides match TRBD2. Unmatched junction bases numbered 11, after V lost 7 bases and J lost 8 bases. Germline V lookup: CDR1 SQVTM, CDR2 ANQGSEA. This CDR3 spans 13 amino acids. In DNA, the CDR3 is TGCAGCGGTAAGGGTAGCGGGATTGCTACGCAGTATTTT. It translates to CSGKGSGIATQYF.

This chain connects TRBV2 to TRBJ1-1; D gene unclear. The V end lost 7 bases, the J end lost 2 bases, and 14 bases lay between the germline ends. Per the germline V gene, CDR1 is SNHLY and CDR2 is FYNNEI. This CDR3 is 14 amino acids long. The CDR3: CASIRSVTNTEAFF. As DNA, the CDR3 is TGTGCCAGCATTAGGTCAGTTACTAACACTGAAGCTTTCTTT. The full variable domain, its missing parts supplied by reference TRBV2 and TRBJ1-1, is EPEVTQTPSHQVTQMGQEVILRCVPISNHLYFYWYRQILGQKVEFLVSFYNNEISEKSEIFDDQFSVERPDGSNFTLKIRSTKLEDSAMYFCASIRSVTNTEAFFGQGTRLTVV.

This clone was seen a handful of times. The V call is TRBV5-1, the J call TRBJ1-2; 8 bases line up with TRBD1. From germline, CDR1 is SGHRS and CDR2 YFSETQ. V trimming: 5 bases; J trimming: 8 bases; junction bases outside the gene matches: 8. The CDR3 has 13 amino acids. As DNA, the CDR3 is TGCGCCAGCAGTCTGGACAGGGACGGGGGCTACACCTTC. The encoded protein is CASSLDRDGGYTF.

This rearrangement joins TRBV29-1 to TRBJ2-1; TRBD2 aligns across 11 bases. V was clipped by 4 bases and J by 5 bases; unmatched bases: 13. The germline V gene encodes CDR1 SQVTM and CDR2 ANQGSEA. The CDR3 is 17 residues long. CDR3 nucleotides: TGCAGCGTTGCCCCCGTGTCTAGCGGGGGGAAAGACAATGAGCAGTTCTTC. This gives the protein CSVAPVSSGGKDNEQFF.

This clone showed up just a few times. This sequence joins TRBV6-5 and TRBJ2-1, with 10 nucleotides matching TRBD2. J lost 5 bases, V lost 5 bases, and 6 bases had no gene match. The CDR3 contains 15 residues. Germline values: CDR1 MNHEY, CDR2 SVGAGI. CDR3 in DNA: TGTGCCAGCAGTGTGGCTAGCGGGGGCAACAATGAGCAGTTCTTC. As protein: CASSVASGGNNEQFF.

The genes are TRBV30 and TRBJ2-7; D is uncertain. Deletions cut 1 base from V and 2 bases from J, with 9 bases between. This CDR3 region has 13 residues. Per the germline V gene, CDR1 is GTSNPN and CDR2 is SVGIG (reference sequence). CDR3 sequence: CAWSGRTPYEQYF. In DNA, the CDR3 is TGTGCCTGGAGTGGACGGACCCCCTACGAGCAGTACTTC.

The CDR3: CSVEDLGPLYGYTF. CDR3 sequence (DNA): TGCAGCGTTGAAGATCTCGGACCTCTCTATGGCTACACCTTC. This chain links TRBV29-1 with TRBJ1-2, with D unclear. The CDR3 covers 14 residues. V shed 0 bases and J shed 4 bases, with 12 bases lying between them. CDR1 is SQVTM and CDR2 is ANQGSEA in the germline V gene.

This chain uses TRBV5-1 with TRBJ2-1; D is perhaps TRBD2 (6 bases). V was clipped by 4 bases and J by 2 bases, with 13 bases between them. The V gene's germline CDR1 is SGHRS and CDR2 YFSETQ. The CDR3 sequence is 15 residues long. CDR3 bases: TGCGCCAGCAGCACCGGGACGGGGGCCTACAATGAGCAGTTCTTC. Encoded protein: CASSTGTGAYNEQFF.

V gene TRBV9 combines with J gene TRBJ2-3; the D gene could be TRBD1 or TRBD2 (5 bases each). CDR3 length: 16 amino acids. CDR1 and CDR2 (germline): SGDLS, YYNGEE. Trimming shortened V by 0 bases and J by 1 base, and 12 bases separated the two germline ends. CDR3 in amino acids: CASSVVSGGGTDTQYF. CDR3 sequence (DNA): TGTGCCAGCAGCGTAGTTTCTGGGGGAGGCACAGATACGCAGTATTTT. Combining the CDR3 with reference TRBV9 and TRBJ2-3 gives the whole variable domain DSGVTQTPKHLITATGQRVTLRCSPRSGDLSVYWYQQSLDQGLQFLIQYYNGEERAKGNILERFSAQQFPDLHSELNLSSLELGDSALYFCASSVVSGGGTDTQYFGPGTRLTVL.

J is TRBJ2-7 and V is TRBV11-1, with 7 nucleotides matching TRBD1. The V gene end was trimmed by 5 bases and the J gene end by 3 bases; junction bases not matched to a gene: 4. Germline loops: CDR1 SGHAT, CDR2 FQDESV (reference sequence). The CDR3 is made up of 13 amino acids. The chain's CDR3 is CASSLGQSYEQYF. The CDR3 DNA reads as TGTGCCAGCAGCCTGGGACAGAGCTACGAGCAGTACTTC. The full variable domain, rest sourced from reference TRBV11-1 and TRBJ2-7, is EAEVAQSPRYKITEKSQAVAFWCDPISGHATLYWYRQILGQGPELLVQFQDESVVDDSQLPKDRFSAERLKGVDSTLKIQPAELGDSAMYLCASSLGQSYEQYFGPGTRLTVT.

The rearrangement links TRBV5-1 to TRBJ2-7; the match to TRBD1 covers 7 bases. Trimming cost V 5 bases and J 2 bases; bases outside gene matches: 7. Germline values: CDR1 SGHRS, CDR2 YFSETQ. There are 14 residues in the CDR3. CDR3 loop: CASSFNDRAYEQYF. The CDR3 DNA is TGCGCCAGCAGTTTTAACGACAGGGCCTACGAGCAGTACTTC.

V and J are TRBV29-1 and TRBJ2-2; D is possibly TRBD2 (6 bases). The CDR3 consists of 15 residues. CDR1 and CDR2 from the germline V gene are SQVTM and ANQGSEA. V was cut by 4 bases and J by 4 bases, with 16 bases left in between. The CDR3 sequence is CSVGGTGGATGELFF. DNA of the CDR3: TGCAGCGTTGGGGGGACCGGGGGTGCCACCGGGGAGCTGTTTTTT.

This clone was seen a few times. The rearrangement links TRBV7-8 to TRBJ1-5; unclear D gene. V was cut by 2 bases and J by 4 bases, with 3 bases left in between. The CDR3 has 12 residues. The germline gives CDR1 SGHVS, CDR2 FQNEAQ. CDR3 loop: CASSLLNQPQHF. CDR3 DNA: TGTGCCAGCAGCTTACTAAATCAGCCCCAGCATTTT.

J is TRBJ1-2 and V is TRBV2; D perhaps matches TRBD1 (6 bases). Germline V gene sequence: CDR1 SNHLY, CDR2 FYNNEI. The CDR3 contains 13 residues. V was shortened by 9 bases and J by 10 bases, with 21 bases between the two germline ends. CDR3 in amino acids: CASYTTGSPDYTF. The CDR3, as DNA: TGTGCCAGTTATACAACAGGGAGTCCTGACTACACCTTC. Full variable domain (remainder filled in from reference TRBV2 and TRBJ1-2): EPEVTQTPSHQVTQMGQEVILRCVPISNHLYFYWYRQILGQKVEFLVSFYNNEISEKSEIFDDQFSVERPDGSNFTLKIRSTKLEDSAMYFCASYTTGSPDYTFGSGTRLTVV.

Comments on this clone: Other DNA sequences in this sample translate to the same CDR3. V gene TRBV29-1 combines with J gene TRBJ1-1, with D maybe TRBD1 (5 bases). Germline-derived CDR1 and CDR2 are SQVTM and ANQGSEA. This CDR3 is 12 amino acids long. Trimming shortened V by 7 bases and J by 4 bases, and 13 bases separated the two germline ends. This CDR3 reads CSAATGGTEAFF. The CDR3 bases are TGCAGCGCAGCGACCGGGGGCACTGAAGCTTTCTTT.

The chain has TRBV5-1 and TRBJ2-3; TRBD2 aligns across 7 bases. The germline V gene has CDR1 SGHRS and CDR2 YFSETQ. The V gene end was trimmed by 0 bases and the J gene end by 1 base; junction bases not matched to a gene: 2. CDR3 length equals 15 residues. The CDR3 sequence: CASSLAAGRTDTQYF. The CDR3 DNA reads as TGCGCCAGCAGCTTGGCAGCGGGGCGCACAGATACGCAGTATTTT.

This rearrangement joins TRBV5-1 to TRBJ2-3; D unresolved. The V and J ends lost 2 bases and 2 bases respectively, with 0 bases between them. Per the germline V gene, CDR1 is SGHRS and CDR2 is YFSETQ. The length of the CDR3 is 11 residues. DNA of the CDR3: TGCGCCAGCAGCTTCACAGATACGCAGTATTTT. This gives the protein CASSFTDTQYF.

This chain uses TRBV15 with TRBJ2-5; D gene uncertain. The V end was cut by 1 base, the J end by 4 bases, with 7 bases between. Germline lookup yields CDR1 LNHNV and CDR2 YYDKDF (reference sequence). The CDR3 totals 13 residues. The CDR3 DNA reads TGTGCCACCAGCAGAGGACCTAGAGAGACCCAGTACTTC. Amino acid sequence: CATSRGPRETQYF.

The genes are TRBV6-1 and TRBJ1-2; 11 nucleotides match TRBD1. The CDR3 runs to 13 residues. With 6 bases clipped from V and 8 bases from J, the junction kept 5 bases outside the gene matches. Germline-derived CDR1 and CDR2 are MNHNS and SASEGT. The CDR3 protein is CASRRTGGDGYTF. Here the CDR3 DNA reads TGTGCCAGCAGGCGGACAGGGGGCGACGGCTACACCTTC.